This TCR beta chain originates from a study of T cells expressing NK-cell markers (dated by TCRdb to about 2020). At the level of the whole study: In sorted CD3+CD56+NKG2C+, CD3+CD56+NKG2C- and CD3+CD56-NKG2C+ T-cell subsets from about 8 donors, TCR beta-chain repertoires were profiled. Of the eight sequenced donors, seven were found to be HCMV-seropositive and one was found to be HCMV-seronegative. All eight donors whose samples were sequenced were randomly selected healthy volunteers, three of them men and five women. Libraries were sequenced as 2 x 150 bp reads on Illumina HiSeq 2000/2500, MiSeq or NextSeq. Broader findings and caveats from the paper: In roughly 6 donors, the dominant CD3+CD56+NKG2C+ clonotypes ranked among the top 10 CD8+ clonotypes, making up roughly 1.0-7.0% of CD8+ T cells. Whether the expanded NKG2C-expressing T cell clones were specific for HCMV antigens remained unclear. Those dominant clonotypes were again the most abundant among CD3+CD56-NKG2C+ cells in a few donors, at roughly 25-60.1%.

The CDR3 covers 11 residues, taking in both the cysteine and the phenylalanine. Nucleotide data are not available. According to the germline V gene (reference sequence), CDR1 reads DFQATT and CDR2 reads SNEGSKA. Instrument used: Illumina HiSeq 2000. TCR beta cDNA libraries were made by 5'RACE template switching that added a universal primer site and unique molecular identifiers. Priming for cDNA synthesis came from the TCR beta constant segment, and two successive PCR amplification steps followed. The source study handled its data this way. MIGEC was used to demultiplex reads and group reads by UMI, and MiTCR was used to assemble and quantify clonotypes. To exclude erroneous sequences, any TCR cDNA sequence not supported by at least two reads was discarded. Downstream repertoire analysis used the tcR package, and clonotypes were matched across fractions by CDR3 nucleotide sequence plus V segment. VDJmatch was used to annotate antigen specificity against VDJdb, with one amino acid substitution in CDR3 permitted. The reads were reprocessed in TCRdb, with one entry per CDR3 protein sequence and no accompanying DNA. The V and J calls were determined by TCRdb, not by the authors. The table for this sample shows some 600,000 distinct CDR3 sequences. The ten largest make up under 4.5% of the sample.

A word on this clonotype: Its antigen is currently not known.

To determine HCMV serostatus, a commercial ELISA kit was used to detect HCMV-specific IgG in serum. Ficoll density gradient centrifugation was used to isolate peripheral blood mononuclear cells from blood. The source is a man aged 18 to 30 in good health. Donor details come from another sample of the same person, matched by shared clones. This chain is built from TRBV20-1 and TRBJ2-7. Sequences were obtained from blood T cells: a sorted CD56 or NKG2C T cell subset, CD4+ or CD8+ T cells, or bulk PBMC T cells (not recorded which). The CDR3 region reads CSAPQSGEQYF.